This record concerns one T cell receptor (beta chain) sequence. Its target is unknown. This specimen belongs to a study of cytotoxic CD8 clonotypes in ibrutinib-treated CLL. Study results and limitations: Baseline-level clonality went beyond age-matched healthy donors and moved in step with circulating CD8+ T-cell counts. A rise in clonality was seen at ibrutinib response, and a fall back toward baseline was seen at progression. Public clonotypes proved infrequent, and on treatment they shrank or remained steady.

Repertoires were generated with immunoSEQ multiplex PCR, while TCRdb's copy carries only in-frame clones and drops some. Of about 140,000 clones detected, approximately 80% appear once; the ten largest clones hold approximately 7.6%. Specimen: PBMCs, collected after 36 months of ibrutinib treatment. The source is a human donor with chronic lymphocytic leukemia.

DNA for the CDR3: TGTGCCAGCAGCCTACTAGCGGGAGGGACAGATACGCAGTATTTT. Translation gives CASSLLAGGTDTQYF. The chain links TRBV7-3 to TRBJ2-3, with TRBD2 identical over 13 bases. The V and J ends lost 5 bases and 3 bases, in that order; junction bases with no gene match: 2. From germline, CDR1 is SGHTA and CDR2 FQGTGA. The CDR3 loop spans 15 amino acids. The complete variable domain, with remaining parts taken from reference TRBV7-3 and TRBJ2-3, reads GAGVSQTPSNKVTEKGKYVELRCDPISGHTALYWYRQSLGQGPEFLIYFQGTGAADDSGLPNDRFFAVRPEGSVSTLKIQRTERGDSAVYLCASSLLAGGTDTQYFGPGTRLTVL.